This T cell receptor beta chain was identified during a study of shared clonotypes between healthy human individuals. Study findings and constraints: Compared with clonotypes that all four donors shared, non-shared clonotypes had lower generation probabilities.

The naive CD8 population came from CD45RO-negative cells selected for CCR7, without terminally differentiated effector memory CD45RA+ cells. Recent vaccinations or acute infections were absent in the healthy HIV-negative adult donors. The CDR3 runs to 14 residues. Germline V gene data show CDR1 as MDHEN and CDR2 as SYDVKM. Trimming took 4 bases from V and 9 from J, leaving 16 bases between them. A remark on this clone: No antigen is known for it.

Libraries were prepared by immunoSEQ multiplex PCR; TCRdb keeps only in-frame clonotypes and omits some of them. Among some 2.1 million clones listed, around 93% were seen once. The chain uses TRBV28 and TRBJ1-5; no firm D call. The TCR sequence derives from a man in his late teens or twenties in good health. Some clones in this sample may be carry-over from other donors' samples. Sequenced input: naive CD8+ T cells from PBMCs. The CDR3 DNA follows: TGTGCCAGCAGTTATGCCCGGCCCGGAAGGCCCCAGCATTTT. Protein sequence: CASSYARPGRPQHF.